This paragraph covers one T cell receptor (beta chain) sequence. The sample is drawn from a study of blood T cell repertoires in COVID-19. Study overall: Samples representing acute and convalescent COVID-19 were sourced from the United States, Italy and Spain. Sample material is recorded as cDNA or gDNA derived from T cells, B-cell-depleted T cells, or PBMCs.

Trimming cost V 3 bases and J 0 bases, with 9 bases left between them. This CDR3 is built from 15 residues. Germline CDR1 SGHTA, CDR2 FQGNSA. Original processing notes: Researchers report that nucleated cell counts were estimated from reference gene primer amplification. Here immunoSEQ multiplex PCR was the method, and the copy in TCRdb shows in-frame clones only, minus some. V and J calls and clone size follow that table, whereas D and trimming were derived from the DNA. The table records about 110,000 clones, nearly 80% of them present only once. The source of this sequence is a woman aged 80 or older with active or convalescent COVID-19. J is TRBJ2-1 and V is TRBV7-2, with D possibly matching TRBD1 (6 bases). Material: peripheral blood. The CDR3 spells CASSLTGDSYNEQFF. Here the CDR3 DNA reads TGTGCCAGCAGCTTGACAGGAGACTCCTACAATGAGCAGTTCTTC.